This T cell receptor (beta chain) was captured by sequencing in a study of blood T cells in healthy people across ages (dated by TCRdb to the mid-2010s). Concerning the study at large: In model experiments, roughly one uniquely barcoded TCR beta cDNA molecule per two T cells was captured by template switching. The study measured age-related changes in TCR beta repertoire diversity using deep sequencing normalized with unique cDNA molecular identifiers. The donors were split into four age groups: young (average 16 years), middle-aged (over 35), aged (approximately 59) and long-lived (about 74). To avoid experimental bias, donors of different ages were randomly spread across the sequencing lanes. The study analyzed two additional independent replicas of 1 million unique cDNA reads from the same blood draw for two donors, one aged 18 to 30 and one aged 80 or older. Overall study outcomes, separate from this receptor: As age increased, observed TCR beta diversity per million T cells dropped in a roughly linear way, and a significant reduction was already evident by age roughly 40. The CMV infection status of donors was not known, potentially confounding age-related changes in expanded clonotypes. Compared with the aged group, the long-lived group had more naive CD4+ T cells, fewer expanded clones and increased TCR diversity, suggesting age selection. The percentage of naive T cells measured by flow cytometry correlated strongly with observed TCR beta diversity. Estimates of total diversity based on one million sequenced T cells were considered lower bounds and underestimates. Bulk unsorted PBMC profiling prevented conclusive comparison of naive and antigen-experienced compartments.

Library method: 5' RACE. The sequencing machine was an Illumina HiSeq 2500. A second PCR of roughly 7 to 11 cycles was performed with a sample-barcoded 5' primer and a J-beta primer mix. A template-switch 5' adaptor carrying 12 random nucleotides introduced a unique molecular identifier onto each TCR beta cDNA molecule. Each sample yielded at least 2.5 million CDR3-containing paired-end reads. All of the RNA was converted into first-strand cDNA using the Mint cDNA synthesis kit, with a TRBC-specific oligonucleotide serving as the primer. All cDNA was treated with uracil-DNA glycosylase and then went through a first 18-cycle PCR with the universal primers M1SS and BC2_uni_R. On the study's bioinformatics: For normalization, 1 million high-quality reads, each with a distinct molecular identifier, were randomly selected from each sample. Instead of being binned into consensus sequences, reads that shared molecular identifiers were thrown out. MiTCR, set to a Q25 quality threshold and the strictest error-elimination algorithm, was used for CDR3 identification, clonotype clustering and error correction. A nonparametric unseen species model with Euler transformation was used to estimate a lower bound on total TCR beta diversity. TCRdb applied fastp at Q25 and MiXCR to the public reads, then kept only in-frame beta chains. Each record represents a unique CDR3 protein, reported with the most common genes and DNA among its rows. These V and J calls are TCRdb output, not the study's own analysis. The table for this sample lists about 1.7 million distinct CDR3 sequences; 28% of them were counted only once. Around 7.7% of the sample comes from the top ten.

Looking up the germline V gene (reference sequence) yields CDR1 SEHNR and CDR2 FQNEAQ. The germline ends are 17 bases apart after V is trimmed by 4 bases and J by 7 bases. Its CDR3 holds 14 amino acids, cysteine through phenylalanine. Solely the CDR3 DNA is kept, with 42 bases framed from the first base. The donors were roughly 38 Caucasian individuals from Russia, aged 6 to 90 years, who were systemically healthy. Approximately 11 milliliters of peripheral blood were drawn from each donor into EDTA-treated Vacutainer tubes. PBMCs were isolated by Ficoll-Paque density-gradient centrifugation, with at least 7 million obtained per sample. Trizol reagent was used to extract total RNA from PBMCs, with at least 6 micrograms per sample. Naive CD45RAhigh/CD27high T cell percentages were measured by flow cytometry on a PBMC aliquot from every donor. With respect to this clonotype: Its specific antigen is unknown. Base qualities are not provided; no much larger clone lies one nucleotide away.

This sequence originates from a woman in her 30s in good health. This chain is built from TRBV7-9 and TRBJ2-7; no D gene is confidently identified. Input material: blood. The sequenced DNA is TGTGCCAGCAGCTCCGGGTGCCCCTACAATGAGCAGTACTTC. Translated, this gives CASSSGCPYNEQYF.